These 4 T cell receptor beta chains came from one sample sequenced in a study of long-term antiretroviral therapy in people with HIV. Investigators performed immunoSEQ version v3.0 at survey level. Clones were read by immunoSEQ multiplex PCR, and TCRdb kept only the in-frame ones, dropping some. The data hold about 28,000 clones, with 70% to 90% observed a single time. The source material was unsorted PBMCs, sampled 3.2 years before starting antiretroviral therapy. These receptors all stem from a man aged 50-59 years with HIV.

The chain joins TRBV29-1 to TRBJ2-5; 9 nucleotides line up with TRBD1. CDR3 length equals 14 residues. The germline gives CDR1 SQVTM, CDR2 ANQGSEA. Germline trimming cut 7 bases from V and 1 base from J; bases unmatched to any gene: 7. CDR3 residues: CSARGQGIQETQYF. CDR3 coding DNA: TGCAGCGCGCGTGGACAGGGGATCCAAGAGACCCAGTACTTC. The complete variable domain, with remaining parts taken from reference TRBV29-1 and TRBJ2-5, reads SAVISQKPSRDICQRGTSLTIQCQVDSQVTMMFWYRQQPGQSLTLIATANQGSEATYESGFVIDKFPISRPNLTFSTLTVSNMSPEDSSIYLCSARGQGIQETQYFGPGTRLLVL.

The chain carries TRBV5-1 and TRBJ2-3; D remains unclear. Germline loops: CDR1 SGHRS, CDR2 YFSETQ. V was trimmed by 6 bases and J by 0 bases, leaving 11 bases between them. This CDR3 comprises 14 residues. CDR3 in amino acids: CASKSPASTDTQYF. CDR3 bases: TGCGCCAGCAAGTCCCCCGCCAGCACAGATACGCAGTATTTT. Using reference TRBV5-1 and TRBJ2-3 for the parts outside the CDR3, the full variable domain is KAGVTQTPRYLIKTRGQQVTLSCSPISGHRSVSWYQQTPGQGLQFLFEYFSETQRNKGNFPGRFSGRQFSNSRSEMNVSTLELGDSALYLCASKSPASTDTQYFGPGTRLTVL.

The chain couples TRBV2 to TRBJ2-7, with D unclear. CDR1 is SNHLY, CDR2 FYNNEI, per germline. The V end was cut by 4 bases, the J end by 2 bases, with 9 bases between. The length of the CDR3 is 13 residues. The CDR3 region has the DNA TGTGCCAGCAGTGTCTTCAGAACCTACGAGCAGTACTTC. Its protein product is CASSVFRTYEQYF.

V is TRBV7-2 and J is TRBJ2-7; D is undetermined. Germline V gives CDR1 SGHTA, CDR2 FQGNSA. Trimming removed 5 bases at V and 3 bases at J, with 5 bases between. The CDR3 is made up of 11 amino acids. The chain's CDR3 is CASSLHYEQYF. CDR3 in DNA: TGTGCCAGCAGCCTCCACTACGAGCAGTACTTC. The whole variable domain, filled in from reference TRBV7-2 and TRBJ2-7, reads GAGVSQSPSNKVTEKGKDVELRCDPISGHTALYWYRQSLGQGLEFLIYFQGNSAPDKSGLPSDRFSAERTGGSVSTLTIQRTQQEDSAVYLCASSLHYEQYFGPGTRLTVT.